The 26 T cell receptor beta chains below all came from one sample that was sequenced in a study of glioma-infiltrating T cells after dendritic cell vaccination. Clones were sequenced by immunoSEQ multiplex PCR, and TCRdb holds only the in-frame ones, with some missing. The sample contains roughly 82,000 clones, 70% to 90% of which appear only once. Here the sequenced sample was blood, taken before dendritic cell vaccination. Receptors were obtained from a human donor with glioblastoma.

V gene TRBV5-1 combines with J gene TRBJ2-1, with unresolved D. The germline V gene encodes CDR1 SGHRS and CDR2 YFSETQ. CDR3 length: 11 amino acids. V lost 4 bases and J lost 7, with 6 bases in between. CDR3 region: CASSQMNEQFF. The CDR3 bases are TGCGCCAGCAGCCAGATGAATGAGCAGTTCTTC.

Regarding this clone: Sequence at one end of the junction differs from germline and may be a read error. The CDR3: CSVRPGPSDAQYF. The DNA of the CDR3 is TGCAGCGTTCGCCCAGGGCCGTCAGATGCGCAGTATTTT. The V call is TRBV29-1, the J call TRBJ2-3; possibly TRBD1 for D (5 bases). This CDR3 is 13 amino acids long. The germline V gene has CDR1 SQVTM and CDR2 ANQGSEA.

The chain uses TRBV2 and TRBJ2-3; 8 nucleotides agree with TRBD1. With V trimmed by 7 bases and J by 2 bases, 5 bases remained unmatched. The CDR3 length is 14 residues. Germline CDR1 is SNHLY and CDR2 is FYNNEI. As DNA, the CDR3 is TGTGCCAGCACCCCGGACAGGGACACAGATACGCAGTATTTT. This sequence encodes CASTPDRDTDTQYF.

V and J are TRBV29-1 and TRBJ1-1; D is uncertain. The length of the CDR3 is 14 residues. CDR1 is SQVTM and CDR2 is ANQGSEA in the germline V gene. V dropped 7 bases and J dropped 1 base, with 16 bases sitting between them. The CDR3, as DNA: TGCAGCGCCCTTTATCAGACACCGAACACTGAAGCTTTCTTT. Protein product: CSALYQTPNTEAFF.

This sequence joins TRBV5-8 and TRBJ1-6; 7 nucleotides align to TRBD1. The CDR3 covers 16 residues. Trimming at V came to 0 bases and at J to 9 bases, leaving 9 bases not matched to a gene. Germline lookup yields CDR1 SGHTS and CDR2 YDEGEE. The CDR3 sequence is CASSLGQGEFSSPLHF. The CDR3 DNA sequence: TGTGCCAGCAGCTTGGGACAGGGTGAATTTAGTTCACCCCTCCACTTT.

Concerning this clone: Different DNA sequences within this sample yield the same CDR3. V and J are TRBV29-1 and TRBJ2-5; TRBD2 aligns across 9 bases. The CDR3 extends over 14 amino acids. With V trimmed by 7 bases and J by 0 bases, 6 bases remained unmatched. The V gene's germline CDR1 is SQVTM and CDR2 ANQGSEA. In nucleotides, the CDR3 is TGCAGCGGATCACTAGCGGGCTACCAAGAGACCCAGTACTTC. Amino acid sequence: CSGSLAGYQETQYF.

V and J are TRBV7-9 and TRBJ1-3; 7 nucleotides line up with TRBD1. The germline V gene has CDR1 SEHNR and CDR2 FQNEAQ (reference sequence). Losses at the gene ends were 5 bases for V and 2 bases for J; bases not matched to a gene: 9. The CDR3 runs to 16 residues. In nucleotides, the CDR3 is TGTGCCAGCAGCCCTCGACAGGGAACTACTGGAAACACCATATATTTT. Its protein is CASSPRQGTTGNTIYF.

DNA for the CDR3: TGTGCCAGCAGTGGCTTAGACAGAAATCAGCCCCAGCATTTT. This codes for CASSGLDRNQPQHF. The V gene is TRBV6-1, the J gene TRBJ1-5, with D possibly being TRBD1 (5 bases). The CDR3 runs to 14 residues. CDR1 and CDR2 from the germline V gene are MNHNS and SASEGT. Trimming took 4 bases from V and 4 from J, leaving 11 bases between them.

This chain connects TRBV2 to TRBJ1-3; the match to TRBD1 covers 9 bases. V shed 4 bases and J 1 base; nucleotides not matched to a gene: 8. The CDR3 spans 17 residues. Looked up from germline, CDR1 is SNHLY and CDR2 is FYNNEI. The CDR3 region is CASSGQQDRGSGNTIYF. CDR3 DNA: TGTGCCAGCAGTGGACAGCAGGACAGGGGTTCTGGAAACACCATATATTTT.

The chain has TRBV9 and TRBJ2-2; TRBD2 is a possible D gene (6 bases). V shed 5 bases and J shed 5 bases, with 16 bases lying between them. Germline V CDR1 and CDR2: SGDLS, YYNGEE. This CDR3 comprises 15 residues. The CDR3 reads CASSAGTARTGELFF. In DNA form, the CDR3 reads TGTGCCAGCAGTGCGGGGACGGCACGAACCGGGGAGCTGTTTTTT.

This chain joins TRBV25-1 and TRBJ2-5; TRBD1 might be the D (8 bases). Germline V gene sequence: CDR1 MGHDK, CDR2 SYGVNS. CDR3 length: 16 residues. V lost 5 bases to trimming and J lost 2 bases, with 18 bases between them. CDR3 in amino acids: CASSSRTGRGQETQYF. In DNA form, the CDR3 reads TGTGCCAGCAGTTCGCGGACAGGGCGGGGGCAAGAGACCCAGTACTTC.

V is TRBV5-5 and J is TRBJ1-1; D is undetermined. This CDR3 is built from 11 residues. Trimming removed 3 bases from V and 7 bases from J, with 7 bases in between. From germline, CDR1 is SGHKS and CDR2 YYEKEE (reference sequence). CDR3 DNA: TGTGCCAGCAGCTACGAGGGTGAAGCTTTCTTT. This translates into CASSYEGEAFF.

The chain couples TRBV5-6 to TRBJ1-3, with 7 bases lining up with TRBD1. The CDR3 length is 16 residues. CDR1 is SGHDT, CDR2 YYEEEE, per germline. The V and J ends lost 4 bases and 6 bases, in that order; junction bases with no gene match: 13. This CDR3 reads CASSPGTARDPNTIYF. DNA for the CDR3: TGTGCCAGCAGCCCGGGGACAGCGAGGGATCCAAACACCATATATTTT. Supplemented by reference TRBV5-6 and TRBJ1-3, the full variable domain reads DAGVTQSPTHLIKTRGQQVTLRCSPKSGHDTVSWYQQALGQGPQFIFQYYEEEERQRGNFPDRFSGHQFPNYSSELNVNALLLGDSALYLCASSPGTARDPNTIYFGEGSWLTVV.

The V gene is TRBV6-5, the J gene TRBJ2-7; 7 bases match TRBD1. The J segment lost 2 bases and the V segment lost 0 bases, leaving 7 bases of the junction unmatched. The CDR3 is 16 residues long. Per the germline V gene, CDR1 is MNHEY and CDR2 is SVGAGI. CDR3 bases: TGTGCCAGCAGTTACTCACAGGGGCTTGAAACCTACGAGCAGTACTTC. This codes for CASSYSQGLETYEQYF.

The J gene is TRBJ1-4, the V gene TRBV14, with a tentative D call TRBD1 (6 bases). Between the trimmed V and J ends, which lost 4 bases and 8 bases, there was a span of 20 bases. The CDR3 covers 16 residues. Germline lookup yields CDR1 SGHDN and CDR2 FVKESK. The CDR3 DNA reads as TGTGCCAGCAGCCCTATCGGGGCCAACAGGGAGGAAAAACTGTTTTTT. Protein: CASSPIGANREEKLFF. Combining the CDR3 with reference TRBV14 and TRBJ1-4 gives the whole variable domain EAGVTQFPSHSVIEKGQTVTLRCDPISGHDNLYWYRRVMGKEIKFLLHFVKESKQDESGMPNNRFLAERTGGTYSTLKVQPAELEDSGVYFCASSPIGANREEKLFFGSGTQLSVL.

V usage is TRBV30 and J usage is TRBJ2-2; perhaps TRBD2 as D (5 bases). Trimming cost V 2 bases and J 0 bases, with 16 bases left between them. The CDR3 sequence is 17 residues long. Germline V lookup: CDR1 GTSNPN, CDR2 SVGIG (reference sequence). CDR3 loop: CAWSLPRSGSNTGELFF. The CDR3 DNA follows: TGTGCCTGGAGTTTGCCCCGGAGCGGATCGAACACCGGGGAGCTGTTTTTT.

The chain combines TRBV7-3 with TRBJ1-2, with D perhaps TRBD1 (5 bases). Germline-derived CDR1 and CDR2 are SGHTA and FQGTGA. The ends were cut back, 2 bases at V and 9 bases at J, with 10 bases in the middle. The CDR3 has 12 residues. The DNA of the CDR3 is TGTGCCAGCAGCTTAGTCGGGGGGAGCTACACCTTC. This translates into CASSLVGGSYTF.

This chain joins TRBV5-4 and TRBJ1-5, with a possible D match to TRBD1 (5 bases). V lost 4 bases to trimming and J lost 6 bases, with 11 bases between them. In germline, CDR1 is SGHNT, CDR2 YYREEE (reference sequence). CDR3 length: 13 amino acids. The CDR3 spells CASSPAGGQPQHF. In nucleotides, the CDR3 is TGTGCCAGCAGCCCGGCGGGGGGTCAGCCCCAGCATTTT.

The chain links TRBV5-1 to TRBJ1-1; D perhaps matches TRBD1 (5 bases). CDR1 and CDR2 (germline): SGHRS, YFSETQ. Trimming cost V 0 bases and J 1 base, with 7 bases left between them. The CDR3 contains 14 residues. The CDR3 loop is CASSLDRQNTEAFF. In nucleotides, the CDR3 is TGCGCCAGCAGCTTGGACAGGCAGAACACTGAAGCTTTCTTT.

This clone was detected only once. The chain is built from TRBV15 and TRBJ1-1, with 9 positions matching TRBD1. The CDR3 sequence is 16 residues long. The J segment lost 4 bases and the V segment lost 0 bases, leaving 6 bases of the junction unmatched. The germline V gene encodes CDR1 LNHNV and CDR2 YYDKDF (reference sequence). The CDR3, as DNA: TGTGCCACCAGCAGAGAACTGGGACAGGGTCCCACTGAAGCTTTCTTT. As protein: CATSRELGQGPTEAFF.

The chain uses TRBV14 and TRBJ2-1; 12 nucleotides match TRBD2. CDR3 size: 15 residues. Germline CDR1 is SGHDN and CDR2 is FVKESK. V gave up 5 bases and J gave up 6 bases; unmatched junction bases: 5. In nucleotides, the CDR3 is TGTGCCAGCAGCTTCCTGGGACTAGCGGGCAATGAGCAGTTCTTC. It translates to CASSFLGLAGNEQFF.

The chain recombines TRBV6-5 with TRBJ2-2; TRBD1 agrees at 9 bases. Per the germline V gene, CDR1 is MNHEY and CDR2 is SVGAGI. V lost 4 bases, J lost 5 bases, and 8 bases stayed unmatched. There are 16 residues in the CDR3. CDR3 region: CASSSGTGSITGELFF. The CDR3 coding sequence is TGTGCCAGCAGTTCCGGGACAGGGAGTATTACCGGGGAGCTGTTTTTT.

The chain carries TRBV5-6 and TRBJ1-5; 7 nucleotides agree with TRBD1. The CDR3 totals 16 residues. After removal of 1 base from V and 4 bases from J, the junction contained 8 bases not matched to a gene. CDR1 and CDR2 (germline): SGHDT, YYEEEE. This chain's CDR3 is CASSLRLGQVNQPQHF. CDR3 in DNA: TGTGCCAGCAGCTTGAGGTTAGGACAGGTAAATCAGCCCCAGCATTTT.

The chain has TRBV30 and TRBJ2-7, with D possibly matching TRBD1 (5 bases). This CDR3 has 17 amino acids. Germline V CDR1 and CDR2: GTSNPN, SVGIG (reference sequence). Between the trimmed V and J ends, which lost 1 base and 5 bases, there was a span of 24 bases. The CDR3 DNA sequence: TGTGCCTGGAGTGGGGTTCTCAGGGTAAATTCGTACCACGAGCAGTACTTC. Protein: CAWSGVLRVNSYHEQYF.

The V call is TRBV6-1, the J call TRBJ1-1, with D possibly being TRBD1 (5 bases). The length of the CDR3 is 14 residues. Germline V gene lookup returns CDR1 MNHNS and CDR2 SASEGT. The ends were cut back, 4 bases at V and 4 bases at J, with 13 bases in the middle. This CDR3 reads CASSGALRGTEAFF. The CDR3 DNA reads TGTGCCAGCAGTGGGGCCCTTAGGGGCACTGAAGCTTTCTTT.

V and J are TRBV7-9 and TRBJ2-3, with D tentatively TRBD1 (6 bases). The CDR3 loop spans 15 amino acids. Deletions cut 5 bases from V and 0 bases from J, with 12 bases between. Germline V gene lookup returns CDR1 SEHNR and CDR2 FQNEAQ (reference sequence). The CDR3 loop reads CASSLGQASTDTQYF. The CDR3 DNA follows: TGTGCCAGCAGCCTGGGACAAGCTAGCACAGATACGCAGTATTTT. The whole variable domain, remainder taken from reference TRBV7-9 and TRBJ2-3, is DTGVSQNPRHKITKRGQNVTFRCDPISEHNRLYWYRQTLGQGPEFLTYFQNEAQLEKSRLLSDRFSAERPKGSFSTLEIQRTEQGDSAMYLCASSLGQASTDTQYFGPGTRLTVL.